The 25 T cell receptor beta chains in this list originate from one sample, sequenced in a study of CD8+ T cells in alopecia areata. Extraction of RNA preceded its reverse transcription into cDNA, which served as the sequencing template. Data came from immunoSEQ multiplex PCR; TCRdb stores just in-frame clones and leaves some out. The table has 150,000 to 200,000 clones, more than 55% seen once. Treatment in this sample: oral pan-JAK inhibitor, 5-10 mg twice daily. The sample in question was CD4+ T cells sorted from blood, obtained around week 49, from a patient treated with tofacitinib. These receptors came from a human donor with alopecia areata.

This clone was recorded a few times. The gene calls are TRBV2 and TRBJ2-7; D may be TRBD1 (6 bases). The V end lost 9 bases, the J end lost 4 bases, and 13 bases lay between the germline ends. CDR1 SNHLY and CDR2 FYNNEI come from the germline V gene. The CDR3 has 12 amino acids. CDR3 DNA: TGTGCCAGTTACAGGGTGAGGTACGAGCAGTACTTC. Protein sequence: CASYRVRYEQYF.

This clone has a handful of counts. The chain is built from TRBV7-2 and TRBJ2-5; D perhaps matches TRBD1 (6 bases). Between the trimmed V and J ends, which lost 7 bases and 1 base, there was a span of 10 bases. The CDR3 covers 13 residues. Germline values: CDR1 SGHTA, CDR2 FQGNSA. The CDR3 protein is CASKRGSQETQYF. CDR3 DNA: TGTGCCAGCAAGAGGGGGTCCCAAGAGACCCAGTACTTC.

The chain recombines TRBV7-3 with TRBJ1-6, with TRBD1 as a possible D gene (6 bases). The V gene lost 5 bases and the J gene lost 7 bases, with 12 bases spanning the gap. Germline V gene lookup returns CDR1 SGHTA and CDR2 FQGTGA. There are 14 residues in the CDR3. CDR3 in DNA: TGTGCCAGCAGCCAGGACAGTGCGAATTCACCCCTCCACTTT. It is translated as CASSQDSANSPLHF.

This clone has only one observation. The rearrangement links TRBV7-9 to TRBJ2-7, with a possible D match to TRBD1 (5 bases). The ends were cut back, 5 bases at V and 4 bases at J, with 9 bases in the middle. Per germline, CDR1 SEHNR and CDR2 FQNEAQ (reference sequence). The CDR3 covers 12 residues. The CDR3 DNA follows: TGTGCCAGCAGCCAGGGCTCATACGAGCAGTACTTC. It is translated as CASSQGSYEQYF.

The V call is TRBV9, the J call TRBJ2-7; D tentatively fits TRBD1 or TRBD2 (7 bases each). Germline V gene sequence: CDR1 SGDLS, CDR2 YYNGEE. The CDR3 consists of 17 residues. V was shortened by 4 bases and J by 0 bases, with 20 bases between the two germline ends. The CDR3 protein is CASSPGGGLQGSYEQYF. Written as DNA, the CDR3 is TGTGCCAGCAGCCCAGGGGGGGGACTCCAGGGCTCCTACGAGCAGTACTTC. Complete variable domain (other parts from reference TRBV9 and TRBJ2-7): DSGVTQTPKHLITATGQRVTLRCSPRSGDLSVYWYQQSLDQGLQFLIQYYNGEERAKGNILERFSAQQFPDLHSELNLSSLELGDSALYFCASSPGGGLQGSYEQYFGPGTRLTVT.

This clone was seen a single time. The chain has TRBV14 and TRBJ2-5; tentative D call: TRBD1 (6 bases). Germline V gene sequence: CDR1 SGHDN, CDR2 FVKESK. Trimming shortened V by 4 bases and J by 0 bases, and 24 bases separated the two germline ends. The CDR3 covers 19 residues. The CDR3 is CASSLKQLRTVKNQETQYF. The CDR3 DNA follows: TGTGCCAGCAGCCTAAAGCAGCTTAGGACAGTAAAAAACCAAGAGACCCAGTACTTC. The full variable domain, rest sourced from reference TRBV14 and TRBJ2-5, is EAGVTQFPSHSVIEKGQTVTLRCDPISGHDNLYWYRRVMGKEIKFLLHFVKESKQDESGMPNNRFLAERTGGTYSTLKVQPAELEDSGVYFCASSLKQLRTVKNQETQYFGPGTRLLVL.

This chain links TRBV2 with TRBJ2-7; no clear D. The CDR3 has 12 amino acids. The germline CDR1 and CDR2 sequences are SNHLY and FYNNEI. The ends were cut back, 4 bases at V and 3 bases at J, with 7 bases in the middle. The CDR3 nucleotides are TGTGCCAGCAGTGGGTACGGCTACGAGCAGTACTTC. This gives the protein CASSGYGYEQYF.

The chain recombines TRBV6-5 with TRBJ1-2; 8 bases are a match to TRBD1. Per germline, CDR1 MNHEY and CDR2 SVGAGI. This CDR3 comprises 14 residues. V was clipped by 4 bases and J by 7 bases; unmatched bases: 8. DNA of the CDR3: TGTGCCAGCAGTTCGATGACAGGGGAGTCTGGCTACACCTTC. It yields the protein CASSSMTGESGYTF.

The V and J genes are TRBV2 and TRBJ2-7; 8 positions match TRBD2. Trimming cost V 8 bases and J 4 bases; bases outside gene matches: 10. Germline loops: CDR1 SNHLY, CDR2 FYNNEI. The CDR3 extends over 14 amino acids. The CDR3 DNA follows: TGTGCCAGCGGGGACCGCGGGGGGCCTTACGAGCAGTACTTC. Its protein is CASGDRGGPYEQYF.

This clone was detected a few times. The CDR3 here is CASSEQGMNEQYF. DNA for the CDR3: TGTGCCAGCAGTGAACAGGGGATGAACGAGCAGTACTTC. The rearrangement joins TRBV2 to TRBJ2-7; D may be TRBD1 (6 bases). From germline, CDR1 is SNHLY and CDR2 FYNNEI. V gave up 2 bases and J gave up 5 bases, with 10 bases separating them. The CDR3 is made up of 13 amino acids.

The chain recombines TRBV4-1 with TRBJ1-2; the D is unclear. V was cut by 4 bases and J by 0 bases, with 12 bases left in between. Germline V gene data show CDR1 as MGHRA and CDR2 as YSYEKL. This CDR3 has 15 residues. CDR3 region: CASSPEGGANYGYTF. CDR3 nucleotides: TGCGCCAGCAGCCCGGAGGGCGGTGCTAACTATGGCTACACCTTC.

This chain links TRBV2 with TRBJ2-5; D might be TRBD1 (6 bases). CDR1 SNHLY and CDR2 FYNNEI come from the germline V gene. With 5 bases removed from V and 4 bases from J, the gap between germline ends came to 14 bases. CDR3 length: 14 amino acids. The CDR3 DNA reads as TGTGCCAGCAGTACGGGACACCCCGGAGAGACCCAGTACTTC. Amino acid sequence: CASSTGHPGETQYF.

The J gene is TRBJ2-7, the V gene TRBV25-1; D might be TRBD1 (6 bases). Trimming cost V 7 bases and J 2 bases, with 9 bases left between them. Germline CDR1 MGHDK, CDR2 SYGVNS. The CDR3 extends over 12 amino acids. CDR3 amino acids: CASIGTPYEQYF. Here the CDR3 DNA reads TGTGCCAGCATTGGGACACCCTACGAGCAGTACTTC.

This clone was seen many times. The CDR3 DNA reads TGTGCCAGCAGTCGCGTTCAGGGGTCAGGAAACACCATATATTTT. This translates into CASSRVQGSGNTIYF. The rearrangement links TRBV5-5 to TRBJ1-3; tentative D call: TRBD1 (6 bases). V was trimmed by 5 bases and J by 4 bases, leaving 16 bases between them. Germline assignment: CDR1 SGHKS and CDR2 YYEKEE (reference sequence). The CDR3 consists of 15 residues.

This clone was counted a few times. The chain joins TRBV7-2 to TRBJ2-3; 7 positions match TRBD2. CDR3 length equals 15 residues. The ends lost 1 base at V and 3 bases at J; junction bases unmatched: 4. Germline values: CDR1 SGHTA, CDR2 FQGNSA. The CDR3 bases are TGTGCCAGCAGCTTAGAGGCGGGGGTGACAGATACGCAGTATTTT. Translated: CASSLEAGVTDTQYF.

This chain links TRBV18 with TRBJ1-6; a possible D gene is TRBD1 (6 bases). The CDR3 totals 13 residues. The V gene lost 3 bases and the J gene lost 12 bases, with 12 bases spanning the gap. Germline V CDR1 and CDR2: KGHSH, LQKENI. The CDR3 nucleotides are TGTGCCAGCTCACCTTCACAGGGTGAACCCCTCCACTTT. It specifies CASSPSQGEPLHF.

The V gene is TRBV30, the J gene TRBJ1-5; 11 bases fit TRBD1. The CDR3 covers 16 residues. Germline CDR1 reads GTSNPN; CDR2 reads SVGIG (reference sequence). Trimming removed 2 bases from V and 3 bases from J; junction bases left unmatched: 6. The CDR3 is CAWSPWDRGANQPQHF. The CDR3 DNA reads as TGTGCCTGGAGTCCATGGGACAGGGGGGCCAATCAGCCCCAGCATTTT. The full variable domain, rest sourced from reference TRBV30 and TRBJ1-5, is SQTIHQWPATLVQPVGSPLSLECTVEGTSNPNLYWYRQAAGRGLQLLFYSVGIGQISSEVPQNLSASRPQDRQFILSSKKLLLSDSGFYLCAWSPWDRGANQPQHFGDGTRLSIL.

This clone was seen just once. This chain connects TRBV27 to TRBJ1-2, with 9 bases aligning to TRBD1. V shed 3 bases and J 8 bases; nucleotides not matched to a gene: 7. The CDR3 contains 14 residues. Germline assignment: CDR1 MNHEY and CDR2 SMNVEV (reference sequence). This CDR3 reads CASSFGQGREGYTF. The CDR3 DNA follows: TGTGCCAGCAGTTTCGGACAGGGGAGAGAAGGCTACACCTTC.

The genes are TRBV30 and TRBJ1-6; a possible D gene is TRBD1 (5 bases). V was pared by 2 bases and J by 10 bases, with 15 bases between. This CDR3 comprises 14 residues. In germline, CDR1 is GTSNPN, CDR2 SVGIG (reference sequence). The CDR3 is CAWSPPGVLSPLHF. The CDR3 region has the DNA TGTGCCTGGAGTCCCCCGGGGGTCCTATCACCCCTCCACTTT.

The chain carries TRBV4-3 and TRBJ1-2, with D uncertain. The ends were cut back, 1 base at V and 9 bases at J, with 15 bases in the middle. This CDR3 is 14 amino acids long. Per germline, CDR1 LGHNA and CDR2 YSLEER. The CDR3 reads CASSQVVKGASYTF. CDR3 DNA sequence: TGCGCCAGCAGCCAAGTTGTAAAGGGTGCGAGCTACACCTTC.

As concerns this clone: At one end, the junction sequence differs from germline, possibly due to a read error. V is TRBV5-5 and J is TRBJ2-3; TRBD1 aligns across 9 bases. This CDR3 has 15 amino acids. The V gene's germline CDR1 is SGHKS and CDR2 YYEKEE (reference sequence). The CDR3 protein is CASSPGTGSPDTQYF. As DNA, the CDR3 is TGCGCCAGCAGCCCCGGGACAGGGTCCCCAGATACGCAGTATTTT.

This clone occurred a few times. This rearrangement joins TRBV6-5 to TRBJ1-1, with D perhaps matching TRBD1 (6 bases). Trimming left V 2 bases short and J 8 bases short, with 12 bases between. Germline assignment: CDR1 MNHEY and CDR2 SVGAGI. The CDR3 loop spans 13 amino acids. For the CDR3, the DNA is TGTGCCAGCAGTTACCAGGACAGATCCGAAGCTTTCTTT. As protein: CASSYQDRSEAFF.

This clone has just one count. The chain links TRBV2 to TRBJ2-1; D is undetermined. The V end was cut by 3 bases, the J end by 10 bases, with 13 bases between. The CDR3 totals 13 residues. CDR1 is SNHLY, CDR2 FYNNEI, per germline. CDR3 protein: CASSEIGYGEQFF. The CDR3 DNA is TGTGCCAGCAGTGAGATAGGTTATGGCGAGCAGTTCTTC.

This rearrangement joins TRBV29-1 to TRBJ1-2, with 7 bases identical to TRBD1. Unmatched junction bases numbered 5, after V lost 7 bases and J lost 6 bases. This CDR3 is built from 11 residues. CDR1 and CDR2 (germline): SQVTM, ANQGSEA. CDR3 residues: CSGDRANGYTF. The CDR3, as DNA: TGCAGCGGGGACAGAGCGAATGGCTACACCTTC.

The rearrangement joins TRBV29-1 to TRBJ1-1, with D tentatively TRBD1 (5 bases). V was shortened by 7 bases and J by 7 bases, with 19 bases between the two germline ends. The CDR3 has 13 amino acids. Germline CDR1 and CDR2: SQVTM and ANQGSEA. The CDR3 DNA reads TGCAGCGCCCTTGACAGAACCTTCAGTGAAGCTTTCTTT. This encodes CSALDRTFSEAFF.